Each of the 27 T cell receptor beta chains below was sequenced from the same sample in a study of Tregs in tolerant kidney transplant recipients (dated by TCRdb to about 2019). Preparation of the library involved the immunoSEQ multiplex PCR assay. Imported from immuneACCESS, the table was reduced by TCRdb to in-frame sequences with V and J called. These copies leave out some clones; in studies compared against another copy, an unresolved V gene accounts for under half, and the cause of the remainder is not known. Counted in this sample were approximately 67,000 clones; more than 90% of them appeared once. Of the sample, approximately 11% falls within the top ten clones. The intended sense of this specimen's time point label: blood sample drawn before combined kidney and bone marrow transplant. Sequencing used CD8+ T cells from blood, obtained before the transplant. These receptors were taken from a human donor who received a combined kidney and bone marrow transplant.

To note about this clone: The same CDR3 is also encoded by other DNA sequences in this sample. The rearrangement joins TRBV9 to TRBJ1-6; maybe TRBD1 (6 bases). Between the trimmed V and J ends, which lost 3 bases and 7 bases, there was a span of 11 bases. The CDR3 length is 14 residues. CDR1 is SGDLS and CDR2 is YYNGEE in the germline V gene. Here the CDR3 reads CASSAGHRNSPLHF. CDR3 in DNA: TGTGCCAGCAGCGCGGGACATAGAAATTCACCCCTCCACTTT.

The genes are TRBV9 and TRBJ2-5; 14 bases line up with TRBD2. In germline, CDR1 is SGDLS, CDR2 YYNGEE. The CDR3 covers 16 residues. After removal of 3 bases from V and 1 base from J, the junction contained 2 bases not matched to a gene. In DNA, the CDR3 is TGTGCCAGCAGCGGAGGGACTAGCGGGGGCCAAGAGACCCAGTACTTC. Protein sequence: CASSGGTSGGQETQYF.

The V gene is TRBV2, the J gene TRBJ2-1; 9 nucleotides agree with TRBD2. Germline assignment: CDR1 SNHLY and CDR2 FYNNEI. The CDR3 is made up of 16 amino acids. Trimming at V came to 9 bases and at J to 8 bases, leaving 17 bases not matched to a gene. The CDR3 region is CARRGGLAGPRDEQFF. CDR3 sequence (DNA): TGTGCCAGGAGGGGGGGGCTAGCGGGACCGCGTGATGAGCAGTTCTTC.

The rearrangement uses TRBV7-7 and TRBJ2-1, with D uncertain. Deletions cut 5 bases from V and 0 bases from J, with 5 bases between. The CDR3 length is 13 residues. Germline V gives CDR1 SSHAT, CDR2 FNYEAQ (reference sequence). The CDR3 bases are TGTGCCAGCAGCCTTAGCTCCTACAATGAGCAGTTCTTC. Encoded protein: CASSLSSYNEQFF.

This chain links TRBV4-3 with TRBJ2-7, with TRBD2 matching 8 bases. Trimming removed 1 base from V and 3 bases from J; junction bases left unmatched: 8. CDR1 LGHNA and CDR2 YSLEER come from the germline V gene. This CDR3 spans 16 amino acids. The DNA for the CDR3 is TGCGCCAGCAGCCAAGTAGGTCCGGGACTAGTCTACGAGCAGTACTTC. Amino acid sequence: CASSQVGPGLVYEQYF.

V is TRBV4-3 and J is TRBJ2-7; a weak D match, TRBD2 (6 bases). V shed 0 bases and J shed 4 bases, with 16 bases lying between them. This CDR3 has 16 amino acids. The V gene's germline CDR1 is LGHNA and CDR2 YSLEER. The CDR3 here is CASSQDNGGSSYEQYF. As DNA, the CDR3 is TGCGCCAGCAGCCAAGATAACGGGGGTTCTTCTTACGAGCAGTACTTC.

The J gene is TRBJ2-5, the V gene TRBV5-1; D is unresolved. CDR3 size: 13 residues. V lost 3 bases and J 4 bases, leaving 10 bases between the germline ends. Germline CDR1 is SGHRS and CDR2 is YFSETQ. The CDR3 coding sequence is TGCGCCAGCAGCTCAGAATTCCCAGAGACCCAGTACTTC. It encodes CASSSEFPETQYF.

The CDR3, as DNA: TGTGCCAGTAGTATAGGGACCGGGAGGGCCGCCGGGGAGCTGTTTTTT. It yields the protein CASSIGTGRAAGELFF. The chain joins TRBV19 to TRBJ2-2; 8 nucleotides agree with TRBD2. There are 16 residues in the CDR3. CDR1 and CDR2 (germline): LNHDA, SQIVND (reference sequence). Trimming took 1 base from V and 6 from J; bases not matched to a gene: 7.

This chain connects TRBV9 to TRBJ2-1, with D tentatively TRBD1 (5 bases). V lost 0 bases, J lost 13 bases, and 20 bases lay in between. This CDR3 is built from 15 residues. Germline V lookup: CDR1 SGDLS, CDR2 YYNGEE. CDR3 amino acids: CASSVVEMGQDLQFF. The CDR3 DNA sequence: TGTGCCAGCAGCGTAGTAGAGATGGGGCAGGACCTACAGTTCTTC.

This chain connects TRBV4-3 to TRBJ2-4, with TRBD1 matching over 9 bases. CDR1 is LGHNA, CDR2 YSLEER, per germline. After removal of 0 bases from V and 2 bases from J, the junction contained 5 bases not matched to a gene. The CDR3 has 17 residues. CDR3 residues: CASSQDGTGPSKNIQYF. The DNA for the CDR3 is TGCGCCAGCAGCCAAGACGGGACAGGGCCCTCCAAAAACATTCAGTACTTC.

The chain is built from TRBV4-3 and TRBJ2-3, with D possibly matching TRBD1 (6 bases). This CDR3 contains 15 residues. The germline CDR1 and CDR2 sequences are LGHNA and YSLEER. V lost 3 bases and J 0 bases, leaving 10 bases between the germline ends. The CDR3 nucleotides are TGCGCCAGCAGCCACGTGGACAGTAGCACAGATACGCAGTATTTT. Protein product: CASSHVDSSTDTQYF.

The chain uses TRBV5-6 and TRBJ1-2; 7 bases are shared with TRBD1. This CDR3 spans 13 amino acids. Losses at the gene ends were 0 bases for V and 7 bases for J; bases not matched to a gene: 3. Germline CDR1 reads SGHDT; CDR2 reads YYEEEE. The DNA for the CDR3 is TGTGCCAGCAGCTTGGGTAGGGGGCCTGGCTACACCTTC. Translating gives CASSLGRGPGYTF.

The rearrangement links TRBV4-1 to TRBJ2-7; 8 bases line up with TRBD2. This CDR3 spans 16 amino acids. CDR1 MGHRA and CDR2 YSYEKL come from the germline V gene. The ends lost 0 bases at V and 5 bases at J; junction bases unmatched: 9. As DNA, the CDR3 is TGCGCCAGCAGCCAAGATCGGAGTAGCGGGATCCACGAGCAGTACTTC. Residues: CASSQDRSSGIHEQYF.

The rearrangement links TRBV19 to TRBJ1-1; TRBD1 matches at 8 bases. This CDR3 is built from 14 residues. Germline V lookup: CDR1 LNHDA, CDR2 SQIVND (reference sequence). V shed 5 bases and J 3 bases; nucleotides not matched to a gene: 5. CDR3 amino acids: CASSSGGAHTEAFF. The CDR3 nucleotides read TGTGCCAGTAGTTCAGGGGGCGCGCACACTGAAGCTTTCTTT.

This rearrangement joins TRBV11-3 to TRBJ1-2, with D perhaps TRBD1 (6 bases). The CDR3 has 13 amino acids. Germline CDR1 and CDR2: SGHNT and YENEEA. V dropped 5 bases and J dropped 6 bases, with 13 bases sitting between them. The DNA for the CDR3 is TGTGCCAGCAGCACGAGACAGGACAATGGCTACACCTTC. Translated, it gives CASSTRQDNGYTF.

The chain recombines TRBV4-3 with TRBJ2-3, with 9 bases aligning to TRBD2. With V trimmed by 1 base and J by 3 bases, 8 bases remained unmatched. Germline CDR1 and CDR2: LGHNA and YSLEER. This CDR3 is built from 17 residues. The CDR3 reads CASSQVGTSTRTDTQYF. The CDR3 coding sequence is TGCGCCAGCAGCCAAGTTGGGACTAGCACCAGAACAGATACGCAGTATTTT.

The genes are TRBV28 and TRBJ1-2, with a weak D call TRBD1 (6 bases). The V gene's germline CDR1 is MDHEN and CDR2 SYDVKM. V was clipped by 3 bases and J by 3 bases, with 8 bases between them. The CDR3 length is 13 residues. This chain's CDR3 is CASSFSGDYGYTF. The CDR3 bases are TGTGCCAGCAGTTTTTCAGGGGACTATGGCTACACCTTC.

This rearrangement joins TRBV7-2 to TRBJ2-7; D is unclear. This CDR3 comprises 13 residues. V dropped 3 bases and J dropped 5 bases, with 11 bases sitting between them. The germline V gene has CDR1 SGHTA and CDR2 FQGNSA. The DNA for the CDR3 is TGTGCCAGCAGCTTTCCTAGACTGAACGAGCAGTACTTC. Residues: CASSFPRLNEQYF.

This chain connects TRBV5-5 to TRBJ1-2; 7 bases fit TRBD1. Trimming took 4 bases from V and 13 from J; bases not matched to a gene: 16. Germline V gene sequence: CDR1 SGHKS, CDR2 YYEKEE (reference sequence). The CDR3 sequence is 14 residues long. The CDR3 DNA is TGTGCCAGCAGCACCGACAGGGCTTTAACTCTGGTCACCTTC. Its translation: CASSTDRALTLVTF.

This chain joins TRBV14 and TRBJ2-3, with 7 bases that match TRBD2. J was trimmed by 1 base and V by 2 bases; bases with no gene match: 9. The CDR3 has 17 amino acids. CDR1 SGHDN and CDR2 FVKESK come from the germline V gene. In nucleotides, the CDR3 is TGTGCCAGCAGCCAAAGGACCCCGGGGGGAGGCACAGATACGCAGTATTTT. It codes for CASSQRTPGGGTDTQYF.

The V gene is TRBV7-6, the J gene TRBJ1-5, with D tentatively TRBD1 (5 bases). Trimming left V 4 bases short and J 7 bases short, with 14 bases between. The CDR3 runs 14 residues. The germline V gene has CDR1 SGHVS and CDR2 FNYEAQ. The CDR3: CASSSGGPGQPQHF. Written as DNA, the CDR3 is TGTGCCAGCAGCTCCGGGGGTCCGGGGCAGCCCCAGCATTTT.

J is TRBJ2-7 and V is TRBV28, with D hard to call. The CDR3 is 11 residues long. The V end was cut by 8 bases, the J end by 0 bases, with 5 bases between. The V gene's germline CDR1 is MDHEN and CDR2 SYDVKM. Written as DNA, the CDR3 is TGTGCCAGCGAGGACTCCTACGAGCAGTACTTC. Residues: CASEDSYEQYF.

This chain uses TRBV5-1 with TRBJ2-2; 10 bases agree with TRBD1. Germline V gives CDR1 SGHRS, CDR2 YFSETQ. The CDR3 is 15 residues long. V shed 4 bases, J shed 8 bases, and the junction held 8 bases outside the gene matches. This chain's CDR3 is CASSPDRGRVGELFF. CDR3 nucleotide sequence: TGCGCCAGCAGCCCTGACAGGGGGCGCGTTGGGGAGCTGTTTTTT.

V usage is TRBV9 and J usage is TRBJ2-2; D gene uncertain. Germline V CDR1 and CDR2: SGDLS, YYNGEE. The CDR3 runs 12 residues. V was shortened by 4 bases and J by 2 bases, with 3 bases between the two germline ends. CDR3 sequence (DNA): TGTGCCAGCAGCCCTAACACCGGGGAGCTGTTTTTT. Its protein is CASSPNTGELFF.

The rearrangement uses TRBV7-9 and TRBJ2-1; 12 nucleotides agree with TRBD2. Germline V gene data show CDR1 as SEHNR and CDR2 as FQNEAQ (reference sequence). V lost 6 bases and J lost 0; bases outside the gene matches: 0. The length of the CDR3 is 15 residues. The CDR3 DNA follows: TGTGCCAGCAGGGGACTAGCGGGCTCCTACAATGAGCAGTTCTTC. This encodes CASRGLAGSYNEQFF.

In regard to this clone: At one boundary the junction diverges from the germline segment, which might be a read error. Different DNA sequences within this sample yield the same CDR3. V and J are TRBV28 and TRBJ1-6; TRBD1 agrees at 9 bases. The CDR3 contains 16 residues. Germline CDR1 is MDHEN and CDR2 is SYDVKM. CDR3 amino acids: CASSPTGGTPNSPLHF. CDR3 sequence (DNA): TGTGCCAGCAGTCCGACAGGGGGTACTCCAAATTCCCCCCTCCACTTT.

The chain employs TRBV4-3 and TRBJ2-2; D is perhaps TRBD1 (6 bases). The V gene lost 0 bases and the J gene lost 0 bases, with 14 bases spanning the gap. Germline CDR1 LGHNA, CDR2 YSLEER. This CDR3 comprises 18 residues. The CDR3 DNA reads TGCGCCAGCAGCCAAGATAGTCCCGGGACAACGAACACCGGGGAGCTGTTTTTT. It is translated as CASSQDSPGTTNTGELFF.